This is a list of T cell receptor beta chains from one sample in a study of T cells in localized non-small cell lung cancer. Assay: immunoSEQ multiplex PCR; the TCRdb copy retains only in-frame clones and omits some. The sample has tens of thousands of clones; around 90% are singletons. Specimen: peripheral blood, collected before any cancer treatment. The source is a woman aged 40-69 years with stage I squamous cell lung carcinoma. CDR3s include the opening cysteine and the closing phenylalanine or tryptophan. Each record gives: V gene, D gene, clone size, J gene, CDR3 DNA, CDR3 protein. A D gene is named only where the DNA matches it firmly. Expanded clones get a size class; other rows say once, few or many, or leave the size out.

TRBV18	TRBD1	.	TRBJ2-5	TGTGCCAGCTCTCGCGCCGGACAGGGTTCAGAGACCCAGTACTTC	CASSRAGQGSETQYF
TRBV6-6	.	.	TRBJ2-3	TGTGCCAGCAACGGGGCCCTAACCCAGTATTTT	CASNGALTQYF
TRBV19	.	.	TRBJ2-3	TGTGCCAGTAAAGAAGGGGGAAGCACAGATACGCAGTATTTT	CASKEGGSTDTQYF
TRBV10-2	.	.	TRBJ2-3	TGCGCCAGCAGTGTAAGGGGGGGGCGGGGAGATACGCAGTATTTT	CASSVRGGRGDTQYF
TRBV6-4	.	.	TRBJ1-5	TGTGCCAGCAAGCGGGACAACGCATATAGCAATCAGCCCCAGCATTTT	CASKRDNAYSNQPQHF
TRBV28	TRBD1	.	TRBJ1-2	TGTGCCAGCAGTTTAGGGGGAACCGGGACAGGCCCCAAGTACTATGGCTACACCTTC	CASSLGGTGTGPKYYGYTF
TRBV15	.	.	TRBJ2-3	TGTGCCACCAGCAGAGATTCGGGAGGCACAGATACGCAGTATTTT	CATSRDSGGTDTQYF
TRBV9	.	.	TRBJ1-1	TGTGCCAGCAGCATCGGACATACCATGAACACTGAAGCTTTCTTT	CASSIGHTMNTEAFF
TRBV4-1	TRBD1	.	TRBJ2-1	TGCGCCAGCAGCCAAGAAGACAGGGGGCGCGACAATGAGCAGTTCTTC	CASSQEDRGRDNEQFF
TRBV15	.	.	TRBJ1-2	TGTGCCACCAGCAGATCTCCCACCGGGGGGCAGTATGGCTACACCTTC	CATSRSPTGGQYGYTF
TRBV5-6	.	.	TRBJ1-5	TGTGCCAGCAGCTTGGGGTACGGGGGAAATCAGCCCCAGCATTTT	CASSLGYGGNQPQHF
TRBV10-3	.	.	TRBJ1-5	TGTGCCATCAGTAGGACAGATAGCAATCAGCCCCAGCATTTT	CAISRTDSNQPQHF
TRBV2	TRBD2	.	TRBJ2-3	TGTGCCAGTAGCGGGGGGGTGGATACGCAGTATTTT	CASSGGVDTQYF
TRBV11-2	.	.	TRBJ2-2	TGTGCCAGCAGCTTAAGGGGGGTGGTCGCCGGGGAGCTGTTTTTT	CASSLRGVVAGELFF
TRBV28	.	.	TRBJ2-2	TGTGCCAGCAGTTTACCCCAGCGTGCCGGGGAGCTGTTTTTT	CASSLPQRAGELFF
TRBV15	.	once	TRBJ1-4	TGTGCCACCAGCAGAGAAGCCAGGGTAACAACTAATGAAAAACTGTTTTTT	CATSREARVTTNEKLFF
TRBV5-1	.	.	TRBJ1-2	TGCGCCATTCAAGAGGCCTATGGCTACACCTTC	CAIQEAYGYTF
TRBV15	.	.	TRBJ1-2	TGTGCCACCAGCAGAGATCTCGCCGGGGGTTATGGCTACACCTTC	CATSRDLAGGYGYTF
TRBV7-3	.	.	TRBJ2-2	TGTGCCAGCCCCGAGCCCACCGGGGAGCTGTTTTTT	CASPEPTGELFF
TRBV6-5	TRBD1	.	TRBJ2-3	TGTGCCAGCAGTCGACAGGGTGCACACACAGATACGCAGTATTTT	CASSRQGAHTDTQYF
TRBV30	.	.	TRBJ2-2	TGTGCCTGGAGTAGTGGACCGAACACCGGGGAGCTGTTTTTT	CAWSSGPNTGELFF
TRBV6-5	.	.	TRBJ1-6	TGTGCCAGCAGCCACCAGGACGGACAATATTCACCCCTCCACTTT	CASSHQDGQYSPLHF
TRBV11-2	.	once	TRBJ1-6	TGTGCCAGCAGTGGGCCTGGTAATTCACCCCTCCACTTT	CASSGPGNSPLHF
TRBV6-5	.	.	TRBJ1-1	TGTGCCAGCACCTCCTGGGTCGGAACTGAAGCTTTCTTT	CASTSWVGTEAFF
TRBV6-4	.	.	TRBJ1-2	TGTGCCAGCAGTCCAGACACAGGGCCCTATGGCTACACCTTC	CASSPDTGPYGYTF
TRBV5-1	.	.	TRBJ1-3	TGCGCCAGCAGCTGGCTGGCAGGGTCTGGAAACACCATATATTTT	CASSWLAGSGNTIYF
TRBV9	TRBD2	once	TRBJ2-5	TGTGCCAGCAGCGTAGAGATCCGGGGGGGCGTAGAGACCCAGTACTTC	CASSVEIRGGVETQYF
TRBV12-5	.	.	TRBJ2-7	TGTGCTAGTGGCAGGAACTACGAGCAGTACTTC	CASGRNYEQYF
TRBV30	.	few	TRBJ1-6	TGTGCCTCCCGGGAGCCCCAATGGAATTCACCCCTCCACTTT	CASREPQWNSPLHF
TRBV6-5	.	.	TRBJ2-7	TGTGCCAGCAGTTACGCCTTGGGGGGCAGGCAGTACTTC	CASSYALGGRQYF
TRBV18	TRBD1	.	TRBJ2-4	TGTGCCAGCTCACCCGGGACAGGGGGCATTCAGTACTTC	CASSPGTGGIQYF
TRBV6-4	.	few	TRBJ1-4	TGTGCCAGCAGTGAACCATTGTCAGGCCAGGCGGGAGAAAAACTGTTTTTT	CASSEPLSGQAGEKLFF
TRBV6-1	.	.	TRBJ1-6	TGTGCCAGCAGTGGGGCCGTAGGGAGTTCACCCCTCCACTTT	CASSGAVGSSPLHF
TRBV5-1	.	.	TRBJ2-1	TGCGCCAGCAGCTTGGGCGGCGGCGTGTCTTCCTACAATGAGCAGTTCTTC	CASSLGGGVSSYNEQFF
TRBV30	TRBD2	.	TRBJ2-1	TGTGCCTGGAGTGTACTAGCGGGGGGGCCATCCGAGCAGTTCTTC	CAWSVLAGGPSEQFF
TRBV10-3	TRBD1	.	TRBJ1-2	TGTGCCATCAGTGAGGGACAGGGATTCTATGGCTACACCTTC	CAISEGQGFYGYTF
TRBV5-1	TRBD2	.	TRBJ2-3	TGCGCCAGCAGCAGTAATAGCGGGGGGCCGGAGGAAGTTTTTGCAGATACGCAGTATTTT	CASSSNSGGPEEVFADTQYF
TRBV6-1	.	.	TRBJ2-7	TGTGCCAGCAGTAAGTCACAGGCCTACGAGCAGTACTTC	CASSKSQAYEQYF
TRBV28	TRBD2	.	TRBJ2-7	TGTGCCAGCAGTCAGAGGAGCGGGGGGATCTCCTACGAGCAGTACTTC	CASSQRSGGISYEQYF
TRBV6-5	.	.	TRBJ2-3	TGTGCCAGCAGTTACTTGTATCGAGATACGCAGTATTTT	CASSYLYRDTQYF
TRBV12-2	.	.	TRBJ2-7	TGTGCAAGTCGCTTTAACGGTGACTCGTACGAGCAGTACTTC	CASRFNGDSYEQYF
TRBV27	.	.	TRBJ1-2	TGTGCCAGCACGTCCACTCAGGGCTATGGCTACACCTTC	CASTSTQGYGYTF
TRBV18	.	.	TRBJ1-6	TGTGCCAGCTCCCACGAGGGGGGGCACAATTCACCCCTCCACTTT	CASSHEGGHNSPLHF
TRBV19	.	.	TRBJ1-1	TGTGCCAGTAACGGGCCGGGGGGCTCGAACACTGAAGCTTTCTTT	CASNGPGGSNTEAFF
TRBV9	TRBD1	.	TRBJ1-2	TGTGCCAGCAGCGCCGGGACAGGGCCAAACTATGGCTACACCTTC	CASSAGTGPNYGYTF
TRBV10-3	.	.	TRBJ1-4	TGTGCCATCAGTGAGTCAAGTTCAACTAATGAAAAACTGTTTTTT	CAISESSSTNEKLFF
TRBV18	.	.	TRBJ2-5	TGTGCCAGCTCACCACAGAGACAGCATTCTAGGGGAGAGACCCAGTACTTC	CASSPQRQHSRGETQYF
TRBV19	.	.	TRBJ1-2	TGTGCCAGTAGTATAGGCAGGAGCTATGGCTACACCTTC	CASSIGRSYGYTF
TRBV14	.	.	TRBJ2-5	TGTGCCAGCAGCCGACGACTAGACGTGGAGACCCAGTACTTC	CASSRRLDVETQYF
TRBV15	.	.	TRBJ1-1	TGTGCCACCAGCAGACAGGAGACTGAAGCTTTCTTT	CATSRQETEAFF
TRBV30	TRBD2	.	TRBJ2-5	TGTGCCTGGAGACTAGCGGGGGGGCCGGTTGAGACCCAGTACTTC	CAWRLAGGPVETQYF
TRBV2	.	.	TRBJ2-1	TGTGCCAGCAAATACGACAATGAGCAGTTCTTC	CASKYDNEQFF
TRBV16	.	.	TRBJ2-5	TGTGCCAGCAGCCCGGGCAGCCAAGAGACCCAGTACTTC	CASSPGSQETQYF
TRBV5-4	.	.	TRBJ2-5	TGTGCCAGCAGCTTAGGACACCCCGGAGAGACCCAGTACTTC	CASSLGHPGETQYF
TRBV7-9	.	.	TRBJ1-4	TGTGCCAGCAGCTTATCAGGGGCAACTAATGAAAAACTGTTTTTT	CASSLSGATNEKLFF
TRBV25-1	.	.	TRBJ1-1	TGTGCCAGCAGTGAAGGGGGGCGGGTGAACACTGAAGCTTTCTTT	CASSEGGRVNTEAFF
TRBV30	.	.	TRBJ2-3	TGTGCCTGGAGTCCCAGGGGGGGCCCGTCAGATACGCAGTATTTT	CAWSPRGGPSDTQYF
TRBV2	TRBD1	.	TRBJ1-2	TGTGCCAGCAGCCCCAGGGGGAACTATGGCTACACCTTC	CASSPRGNYGYTF
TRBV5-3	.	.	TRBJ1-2	TGTGCCAGAAGCTTGGATCCAGGGGATGGCTACACCTTC	CARSLDPGDGYTF